Sequencing of this T cell receptor beta chain was carried out in a study of cytomegalovirus exposure and HLA in healthy donors. Across the whole study: A prior study identified over 100 million unique TCR beta sequences from 200 million or so T cells. The study, taken as a whole, reports: Cytomegalovirus-associated status was assigned to about 150 TCR beta chains. Reportedly, TCR beta sequences accurately predicted HLA-A and HLA-B alleles in most subjects.

PCR involved 60 Vbeta and 13 Jbeta primers. Some clones are missing from TCRdb's copy, which holds only in-frame ones; the method was immunoSEQ multiplex PCR. The sample lists around 40,000 clones, around three fifths occurring once. This CDR3 has 15 residues. V gave up 3 bases and J gave up 2 bases; unmatched junction bases: 3. Germline values: CDR1 SNHLY, CDR2 FYNNEI. Points on this clone: Its antigen is undetermined.

The chain is built from TRBV2 and TRBJ2-3; 9 bases agree with TRBD1. The clonotype originates from a man aged 45-65 years in good health and CMV-seropositive. The specimen sequenced was PBMCs. The CDR3 DNA reads TGTGCCAGCAGTGAGGGACAGGGACACACAGATACGCAGTATTTT. This translates into CASSEGQGHTDTQYF.